This T cell receptor (beta chain) stems from a study of shared clonotypes between healthy human individuals. Study-level findings and limits: The study found lower generation probabilities in non-shared clonotypes than in those shared by all four donors.

Several immunoSEQ plates held equal portions of the genomic DNA taken from each subset. The protocol was immunoSEQ multiplex PCR, while the TCRdb copy is restricted to in-frame clones and leaves out a portion. The sample contains fewer than 850,000 clones, roughly 78% of which appear only once. Recent acute infections and vaccinations were absent in the healthy HIV-negative adult donors. Comment on this clone: Antigen unknown.

CDR1 is KGHSH, CDR2 LQKENI, per germline. The length of the CDR3 is 15 residues. Unmatched junction bases numbered 8, after V lost 4 bases and J lost 3 bases. The receptor was isolated from a woman aged 30 to 39 in good health. The sample consisted of memory CD4+ T cells sorted from blood. The subset is: CD45RA-negative fraction. The chain carries TRBV18 and TRBJ2-7; 8 bases map to TRBD1. CDR3 amino acids: CASSRGTGDYYEQYF. CDR3 in DNA: TGTGCCAGCTCACGCGGGACAGGAGATTACTACGAGCAGTACTTC.